The rows below give T cell receptor beta chains drawn from one sample of a study of blood T cell repertoires in COVID-19. Here immunoSEQ multiplex PCR was the method, and the copy in TCRdb shows in-frame clones only, minus some. In the table there are approximately 99,000 clones, around 90% of which are singletons. Sample: peripheral blood. All receptors come from a human donor in a cohort sampled during active COVID-19. CDR3s include the opening cysteine and the closing phenylalanine or tryptophan. The D gene is left open where the match is weak. Clone size appears in some rows only: once, few, many, or a class for an expanded clone.

cdr3_nt cdr3_aa j_call d_call clone_size v_call
TGTGCCAGTAGTCGGGGGGCGGTGAACACTGAAGCTTTCTTT CASSRGAVNTEAFF TRBJ1-1 - - TRBV19
TGTGCCAGCAGCTCGCTAGCACTAGCGGGACTCACCTCCTACAATGAGCAGTTCTTC CASSSLALAGLTSYNEQFF TRBJ2-1 TRBD2 few TRBV5-6
TGTGCCAGCAGTTTAAGGGGACTAGCGGGCTCCTACGAGCAGTACTTC CASSLRGLAGSYEQYF TRBJ2-7 TRBD2 - TRBV27
TGTGCCTGGAGTGGACTAGCGGGGGGCAAAAACATTCAGTACTTC CAWSGLAGGKNIQYF TRBJ2-4 TRBD2 - TRBV30
TGTGCCAGCAGTGAAGGGAAGGGGCCCTCCTACAATGAGCAGTTCTTC CASSEGKGPSYNEQFF TRBJ2-1 - - TRBV6-4
TGTGCCAGCAGTCTCTACGGGACTAGCGGAGACAATGAGCAGTTCTTC CASSLYGTSGDNEQFF TRBJ2-1 TRBD2 - TRBV9
TGTGCCACCAGCAGAGATATTAACAGGGGAGAGACCCAGTACTTC CATSRDINRGETQYF TRBJ2-5 TRBD1 - TRBV15
TGTGCCAGCAGTGAAGGATCCCTAGCGGGATACGAGCAGTACTTC CASSEGSLAGYEQYF TRBJ2-7 TRBD2 - TRBV2
TGCGCCAGCAGCTTTTCAGGGGGCAACACAGATACGCAGTATTTT CASSFSGGNTDTQYF TRBJ2-3 TRBD1 - TRBV5-1
TGTGCCAGCAGTGACTCCTCGGGAGGGGGCACCTATGGCTACACCTTC CASSDSSGGGTYGYTF TRBJ1-2 TRBD1 - TRBV6-4
TGTGCCAGCAGCTACCCGGGACAGCCATATGGCTACACCTTC CASSYPGQPYGYTF TRBJ1-2 TRBD1 - TRBV13
TGTGCCAGTAGTATACGGACAGGTTTCAACACTGAAGCTTTCTTT CASSIRTGFNTEAFF TRBJ1-1 TRBD1 - TRBV19
TGCGCCAGCAGCTTCCTACAGGGGAACACTGAAGCTTTCTTT CASSFLQGNTEAFF TRBJ1-1 - - TRBV5-1
TGCAGCGTTGAAGGACTCCCCCAAACTTACAATGAGCAGTTCTTC CSVEGLPQTYNEQFF TRBJ2-1 - - TRBV29-1
TGTGCCAGCAGTTCCCCCCACAGCTCCTACGAGCAGTACTTC CASSSPHSSYEQYF TRBJ2-7 - - TRBV28
TGTGCCAGCAGCGGCCGGGACAGATTCCTTTATAGCAATCAGCCCCAGCATTTT CASSGRDRFLYSNQPQHF TRBJ1-5 TRBD1 - TRBV2
TGTGCCAGCAGCGGGTCCCTTGGCAATCAGCCCCAGCATTTT CASSGSLGNQPQHF TRBJ1-5 - - TRBV2
TGTGCCAGCAGTGATGGAGGGCAGCCCCAGCATTTT CASSDGGQPQHF TRBJ1-5 - - TRBV6-1
TGCGCCAGCAGCCAAGAATCTCCAGGCACGCAGTATTTT CASSQESPGTQYF TRBJ2-3 - - TRBV4-1
TGTGCCAGCAGTTTATACAGTAGGACTGAAGCTTTCTTT CASSLYSRTEAFF TRBJ1-1 - - TRBV12-3/TRBV12-4
TGCAGCGTTGAAGAAGCGCGGGGCAGGAGCTCCTACAATGAGCAGTTCTTC CSVEEARGRSSYNEQFF TRBJ2-1 - - TRBV29-1
TGTGCCAGCAGCCTAACGGACAGTAACTATGGCTACACCTTC CASSLTDSNYGYTF TRBJ1-2 - - TRBV7-9
TGCAGCGTTGATAGTTTGGCAGGGGGCACAGATACGCAGTATTTT CSVDSLAGGTDTQYF TRBJ2-3 - - TRBV29-1
TGTGCCAGCAAGACAAGGTACAATGAGCAGTTCTTC CASKTRYNEQFF TRBJ2-1 - - TRBV27
TGCGCCAGCAGACAGGGATTCTCTGGAAACACCATATATTTT CASRQGFSGNTIYF TRBJ1-3 - - TRBV10-2
TGTGCCAGCCGAGGACAGGATAGCAATCAGCCCCAGCATTTT CASRGQDSNQPQHF TRBJ1-5 TRBD1 - TRBV28
TGTGCCTGGAGTGTATCACAGGGGGCAACGGGTGAGCAGTTCTTC CAWSVSQGATGEQFF TRBJ2-1 TRBD1 - TRBV30
TGTGCCAGCAGCGTAGAAACTCGCGGCTACACCTTC CASSVETRGYTF TRBJ1-2 - once TRBV9
TGTGCCATCAGGAGGGACAGCATTAACACTGAAGCTTTCTTT CAIRRDSINTEAFF TRBJ1-1 TRBD1 once TRBV10-3
TGTGCCAGCAGTGAAACTAGCGGGAAAATCTACGAGCAGTACTTC CASSETSGKIYEQYF TRBJ2-7 TRBD2 - TRBV2
TGCGCCAGCAGCTTGGCCAGGGTAGGCATCGATGAGCAGTTCTTC CASSLARVGIDEQFF TRBJ2-1 - - TRBV5-1
TGCGCCAGCAGCTTGATTCCAGGGGTGGTCACCGGGGAGCTGTTTTTT CASSLIPGVVTGELFF TRBJ2-2 - - TRBV5-1
TGTGCCAGCAGTTACGGACAGGGGGACTACAATGAGCAGTTCTTC CASSYGQGDYNEQFF TRBJ2-1 TRBD1 - TRBV6-5
TGTGCCAGCAGCTGGGGGACTAGTCAACAAGAGACCCAGTACTTC CASSWGTSQQETQYF TRBJ2-5 TRBD2 - TRBV11-3
TGTGCCAGCTCACCAGGGGGGACTAGCGGTAACAATGAGCAGTTCTTC CASSPGGTSGNNEQFF TRBJ2-1 TRBD2 - TRBV18
TGTGCCAGCAGCTTGGATCCCGGGAGATCGCATGAGCAGTTCTTC CASSLDPGRSHEQFF TRBJ2-1 - - TRBV5-4
TGTGCCAGCAGCTTACCGGGAACTGAAGCTTTCTTT CASSLPGTEAFF TRBJ1-1 - - TRBV7-9
TGTGCCAGCGGGCCGAGTAGCAATCAGCCCCAGCATTTT CASGPSSNQPQHF TRBJ1-5 - few TRBV27
TGTGCCAGCAGCGCCCCAGGGGAGAGGCACACTGAAGCTTTCTTT CASSAPGERHTEAFF TRBJ1-1 - - TRBV7-9
TGTGCCAGCAGAAAGGGGGAAAGCAATGAGCAGTACTTC CASRKGESNEQYF TRBJ2-7 - - TRBV6-5
TGCGCCAGCAGCCTTAGCGGGAGTGGCGGCTACAATGAGCAGTTCTTC CASSLSGSGGYNEQFF TRBJ2-1 TRBD2 - TRBV5-1
TGTGCCAGCAGCTTGGGACTGCCCGGGGAGCTGTTTTTT CASSLGLPGELFF TRBJ2-2 - - TRBV6-5
TGCGCCAGCAGCCACGGGGTGGAAGGTACTGAAGCTTTCTTT CASSHGVEGTEAFF TRBJ1-1 - - TRBV4-1
TGTGCCAGCAGCAGACTAGCGGGGGGGAGCTCCTACAATGAGCAGTTCTTC CASSRLAGGSSYNEQFF TRBJ2-1 TRBD2 - TRBV2
TGTGCCAGCAGCTCCGTCTGGGACAGGGCGTACGAGCAGTACTTC CASSSVWDRAYEQYF TRBJ2-7 TRBD1 - TRBV5-6
TGTGCCAGTAGTATGGGATTTTTAGCGGGGGCCGAAGAGACCCAGTACTTC CASSMGFLAGAEETQYF TRBJ2-5 TRBD2 - TRBV19
TGTGCCAGCAGGAAAGGGACAAGCACAGATACGCAGTATTTT CASRKGTSTDTQYF TRBJ2-3 - - TRBV14
TGTGCCAGCACTGGGGCACCTGCCTACGAGCAGTACTTC CASTGAPAYEQYF TRBJ2-7 - - TRBV27
TGTGCCAGCAGCCAAGTTGTCAACAGGGAAGGGGAGCAGTACTTC CASSQVVNREGEQYF TRBJ2-7 - - TRBV4-2
TGTGCCAGCAGCCCCGGACAGGGTGACCTCCGAGAGACCCAGTACTTC CASSPGQGDLRETQYF TRBJ2-5 TRBD1 - TRBV5-4
TGCGCCAGCAGCTTGGGACAGGGGTCGACAGATACGCAGTATTTT CASSLGQGSTDTQYF TRBJ2-3 TRBD1 - TRBV5-1
TGTGCCAGCAGCTGGGGGAGGGGGTTGAACAATGAGCAGTTCTTC CASSWGRGLNNEQFF TRBJ2-1 - - TRBV7-3
TGTGCCAGCAGTCCGACTAGCGCGCTCATGGAGACCCAGTACTTC CASSPTSALMETQYF TRBJ2-5 TRBD2 once TRBV6-5
TGTGCCAGCAGCTTGGCTTGGGCAGGTCTTCACGGGGAGCTGTTTTTT CASSLAWAGLHGELFF TRBJ2-2 - - TRBV5-5
TGTGCCAGCAGCTCGCCGGGACAGGGACTCCTCGAGCAGTACTTC CASSSPGQGLLEQYF TRBJ2-7 TRBD1 - TRBV5-6
TGTGCCTGGAGCGGGCTAGCCACAGATACGCAGTATTTT CAWSGLATDTQYF TRBJ2-3 - - TRBV30